Shown below are 24 T cell receptor beta chains from a single sample sequenced in a study of regulatory and conventional T cells in RAG deficiency. The sorted conventional CD4+ T cells were CD25-low and CD127-high, with genomic DNA sequenced. Here immunoSEQ multiplex PCR was the method, and the copy in TCRdb shows in-frame clones only, minus some. The sample holds around 30,000 clones; roughly 96% are singletons and the top ten take about 0.17%. The sample also formed part of further work on regulatory T cells. As that report states: Amplification used 52 TRBV primers and 13 TRBJ primers.

Input material: CD25- CD4+ T cells sorted from blood. Receptors originate from a human donor in good health.

The CDR3 nucleotides are TGCGCCAGCAGTCAAACCCCGGGAGCGGGGGTTCGCGAGACCCAGTACTTC. It yields the protein CASSQTPGAGVRETQYF. This chain joins TRBV5-1 and TRBJ2-5; 8 bases fit TRBD2. Germline CDR1 reads SGHRS; CDR2 reads YFSETQ. There are 17 residues in the CDR3. The junction had 17 bases not matched to a gene; V was cut back by 5 bases and J by 5 bases.

The J gene is TRBJ2-2, the V gene TRBV19; D perhaps matches TRBD2 (5 bases). V lost 4 bases to trimming and J lost 1 base, with 25 bases between them. This CDR3 region has 20 residues. Germline CDR1 is LNHDA and CDR2 is SQIVND (reference sequence). CDR3 DNA sequence: TGTGCCAGTAGTACGGACTTAAGGTGGTTAGTAAGTTGGAACACCGGGGAGCTGTTTTTT. Its protein is CASSTDLRWLVSWNTGELFF.

The gene calls are TRBV15 and TRBJ2-2; 8 nucleotides match TRBD1. Trimming at V came to 0 bases and at J to 4 bases, leaving 1 base not matched to a gene. This CDR3 spans 15 amino acids. Germline values: CDR1 LNHNV, CDR2 YYDKDF (reference sequence). The CDR3 DNA sequence: TGTGCCACCAGCAGAGACACAGGGGGCACCGGGGAGCTGTTTTTT. This sequence encodes CATSRDTGGTGELFF.

J is TRBJ2-3 and V is TRBV25-1; D remains unclear. The germline V and J ends were trimmed by 3 bases and 0 bases, with 13 bases remaining between them. Germline CDR1 and CDR2: MGHDK and SYGVNS. This CDR3 has 16 residues. The CDR3 coding sequence is TGTGCCAGCAGTGATTACAGTCACTCTAGCACAGATACGCAGTATTTT. It is translated as CASSDYSHSSTDTQYF.

The chain combines TRBV6-1 with TRBJ2-7; the D gene is possibly TRBD1 (7 bases). V lost 6 bases and J lost 3, with 18 bases in between. The V gene's germline CDR1 is MNHNS and CDR2 SASEGT. The CDR3 consists of 15 residues. CDR3 loop: CASSIERGDSYEQYF. In nucleotides, the CDR3 is TGTGCCAGCAGCATCGAAAGGGGGGACAGCTACGAGCAGTACTTC.

This rearrangement joins TRBV19 to TRBJ1-2; a weak D match, TRBD1 (6 bases). CDR3 size: 13 residues. Trimming stripped 7 bases from V and 2 bases from J, with 11 bases between. The germline CDR1 and CDR2 sequences are LNHDA and SQIVND (reference sequence). The CDR3 bases are TGTGCCAGTATCCAGGGGAGCAACTATGGCTACACCTTC. Protein product: CASIQGSNYGYTF.

The V and J genes are TRBV19 and TRBJ1-1, with 8 positions matching TRBD1. The CDR3 has 14 amino acids. V was clipped by 5 bases and J by 3 bases; unmatched bases: 5. CDR1 is LNHDA and CDR2 is SQIVND in the germline V gene (reference sequence). CDR3 region: CASSDRGMYTEAFF. The CDR3 nucleotides are TGTGCCAGTAGTGACAGGGGAATGTACACTGAAGCTTTCTTT.

This chain links TRBV5-1 with TRBJ2-1, with TRBD1 matching 7 bases. Germline CDR1 is SGHRS and CDR2 is YFSETQ. This CDR3 contains 15 residues. Unmatched junction bases numbered 11, after V lost 4 bases and J lost 7 bases. The CDR3 loop is CASSPPGAGGNEQFF. The DNA of the CDR3 is TGCGCCAGCAGCCCCCCTGGGGCAGGGGGTAATGAGCAGTTCTTC. Full variable domain (outside the CDR3, taken from reference TRBV5-1 and TRBJ2-1): KAGVTQTPRYLIKTRGQQVTLSCSPISGHRSVSWYQQTPGQGLQFLFEYFSETQRNKGNFPGRFSGRQFSNSRSEMNVSTLELGDSALYLCASSPPGAGGNEQFFGPGTRLTVL.

This clone was counted once. The J gene is TRBJ2-1, the V gene TRBV5-6; no clear D. Trimming removed 1 base from V and 5 bases from J, with 10 bases in between. CDR1 is SGHDT, CDR2 YYEEEE, per germline. The CDR3 extends over 14 amino acids. This CDR3 is CASSLISADNEQFF. As DNA, the CDR3 is TGTGCCAGCAGCTTGATATCTGCGGACAATGAGCAGTTCTTC.

V is TRBV9 and J is TRBJ2-7; 8 bases fit TRBD1. This CDR3 region has 15 residues. Germline V gene data show CDR1 as SGDLS and CDR2 as YYNGEE. The V and J ends lost 4 bases and 3 bases, in that order; junction bases with no gene match: 9. CDR3 sequence (DNA): TGTGCCAGCAGCATCGGGACAGGTGAAGGCTACGAGCAGTACTTC. It specifies CASSIGTGEGYEQYF.

In the case of this clone: Distinct nucleotide sequences in the sample also encode this CDR3. This chain connects TRBV6-5 to TRBJ1-6, with TRBD1 identical over 9 bases. CDR1 and CDR2 from the germline V gene are MNHEY and SVGAGI. The V gene end was trimmed by 6 bases and the J gene end by 7 bases; junction bases not matched to a gene: 7. CDR3 size: 15 residues. The CDR3 sequence: CASRATGGRNSPLHF. The CDR3, as DNA: TGTGCCAGCAGGGCGACAGGGGGTCGCAATTCACCCCTCCACTTT.

This chain links TRBV29-1 with TRBJ2-3, with D possibly being TRBD1 (6 bases). The CDR3 is made up of 14 amino acids. V was pared by 3 bases and J by 0 bases, with 10 bases between. The germline gives CDR1 SQVTM, CDR2 ANQGSEA. The CDR3 nucleotides read TGCAGCGTTGAGGGCACAGGGAGCACAGATACGCAGTATTTT. It translates to CSVEGTGSTDTQYF.

V is TRBV6-1 and J is TRBJ1-2, with D perhaps matching TRBD1 (5 bases). The CDR3 contains 15 residues. Trimming removed 0 bases at V and 0 bases at J, with 8 bases between. Germline CDR1 MNHNS, CDR2 SASEGT. In nucleotides, the CDR3 is TGTGCCAGCAGTGAAGCGCAGGGTTCTAACTATGGCTACACCTTC. Amino acids: CASSEAQGSNYGYTF.

This rearrangement joins TRBV28 to TRBJ1-1, with D perhaps TRBD1 (6 bases). Trimming took 3 bases from V and 10 from J, leaving 15 bases between them. The CDR3 sequence is 13 residues long. Germline V CDR1 and CDR2: MDHEN, SYDVKM. The CDR3 loop is CASSLRGASRAFF. The DNA of the CDR3 is TGTGCCAGCAGTTTGCGGGGGGCAAGTCGAGCTTTCTTT.

The sample holds one count of this clone. V is TRBV27 and J is TRBJ2-7, with D possibly TRBD2 on 7 matching bases. Trimming cost V 5 bases and J 2 bases, with 19 bases left between them. Germline V CDR1 and CDR2: MNHEY, SMNVEV (reference sequence). CDR3 length equals 16 residues. The CDR3 region is CASSRGRGGSAYEQYF. The CDR3 DNA follows: TGTGCCAGCAGTAGGGGGAGGGGGGGGAGCGCCTACGAGCAGTACTTC.

The chain uses TRBV11-2 and TRBJ2-7, with a weak D call TRBD2 (5 bases). Trimming took 1 base from V and 3 from J, leaving 16 bases between them. The CDR3 covers 16 residues. The germline CDR1 and CDR2 sequences are SGHAT and FQNNGV. The CDR3 here is CASSLAPRVPDYEQYF. The CDR3 bases are TGTGCCAGCAGCTTAGCTCCGAGGGTACCGGACTACGAGCAGTACTTC.

The chain recombines TRBV14 with TRBJ1-2; D possibly corresponds to TRBD1 (6 bases). Germline V gene sequence: CDR1 SGHDN, CDR2 FVKESK. V was trimmed by 4 bases and J by 5 bases, leaving 17 bases between them. The CDR3 has 15 amino acids. The DNA of the CDR3 is TGTGCCAGCAGCCTTCGTACAGGGAAGGGATATGGCTACACCTTC. Translating gives CASSLRTGKGYGYTF.

This clone has a single count. The V call is TRBV11-1, the J call TRBJ2-2; possibly TRBD1 for D (5 bases). This CDR3 comprises 17 residues. Germline V CDR1 and CDR2: SGHAT, FQDESV (reference sequence). V was cut by 0 bases and J by 5 bases, with 16 bases left in between. For the CDR3, the DNA is TGTGCCAGCAGCTTAGCGGATCTTAGGGGCCGGACCGGGGAGCTGTTTTTT. Translated, it gives CASSLADLRGRTGELFF. Based on the CDR3 plus reference TRBV11-1 and TRBJ2-2, the full variable domain is EAEVAQSPRYKITEKSQAVAFWCDPISGHATLYWYRQILGQGPELLVQFQDESVVDDSQLPKDRFSAERLKGVDSTLKIQPAELGDSAMYLCASSLADLRGRTGELFFGEGSRLTVL.

V gene TRBV15 combines with J gene TRBJ1-1; D is unresolved. CDR3 size: 15 residues. Germline V gene lookup returns CDR1 LNHNV and CDR2 YYDKDF (reference sequence). The ends were cut back, 0 bases at V and 5 bases at J, with 13 bases in the middle. The CDR3 bases are TGTGCCACCAGCAGAGAAGTGTTAGCCAAGACTGAAGCTTTCTTT. Its translation is CATSREVLAKTEAFF.

The chain employs TRBV2 and TRBJ2-4; the match to TRBD1 covers 8 bases. CDR1 is SNHLY and CDR2 is FYNNEI in the germline V gene. The CDR3 consists of 14 residues. With V trimmed by 3 bases and J by 8 bases, 6 bases remained unmatched. In DNA form, the CDR3 reads TGTGCCAGCAGTGAGGACAGGGAGATCTACATTCAGTACTTC. Its protein product is CASSEDREIYIQYF.

This clone was seen just once. The V gene is TRBV25-1, the J gene TRBJ2-7; TRBD1 might be the D (5 bases). V lost 8 bases and J 7 bases, leaving 24 bases between the germline ends. Germline V gene lookup returns CDR1 MGHDK and CDR2 SYGVNS. The CDR3 consists of 15 residues. The CDR3 region has the DNA TGTGCCAGCGGATTTCACGGACATTCGGCCTCAGAGCAGTACTTC. Its translation is CASGFHGHSASEQYF.

In the case of this clone: The junction differs from germline at one of its ends, possibly a read error. The V gene is TRBV10-1, the J gene TRBJ1-5; 7 nucleotides line up with TRBD1. The CDR3 totals 14 residues. CDR1 is WNHNN, CDR2 SYGVQD, per germline (reference sequence). In nucleotides, the CDR3 is TGCGCCGGCAGGCGACAGGGAGGTAATCAGCCCCAGCATTTT. The encoded protein is CAGRRQGGNQPQHF.

The genes are TRBV30 and TRBJ2-5; weak D call: TRBD2 (6 bases). Trimming removed 2 bases from V and 2 bases from J, with 15 bases in between. The CDR3 is 15 residues long. From germline, CDR1 is GTSNPN and CDR2 SVGIG (reference sequence). CDR3 in amino acids: CAWSPTGTGQETQYF. Written as DNA, the CDR3 is TGTGCCTGGAGTCCGACCGGGACTGGACAAGAGACCCAGTACTTC.

V gene TRBV9 combines with J gene TRBJ1-2, with TRBD1 identical over 7 bases. The germline CDR1 and CDR2 sequences are SGDLS and YYNGEE. After removal of 3 bases from V and 4 bases from J, the junction contained 0 bases not matched to a gene. This CDR3 has 12 residues. CDR3 DNA sequence: TGTGCCAGCAGCGGGGACAGCTATGGCTACACCTTC. This gives the protein CASSGDSYGYTF.